This TCR beta chain derives from a study of blood T cell repertoires in COVID-19. The CDR3 spans 18 residues. Trimming at V came to 5 bases and at J to 0 bases, leaving 9 bases not matched to a gene. CDR1 is KGHDR and CDR2 is SFDVKD in the germline V gene. TCRdb keeps only in-frame clones here, not all; method: immunoSEQ multiplex PCR. The table has a few hundred thousand clones, around nine tenths seen once; the top ten hold approximately 5.3%. This chain uses TRBV24-1 with TRBJ1-3; the match to TRBD1 covers 10 bases. This TCR derives from a woman aged 25 to 45 who had recovered from COVID-19. The sequenced sample consisted of PBMCs or T cells enriched from blood (not recorded which). Here the CDR3 DNA reads TGTGCCACCAGTGTTTGGACAGGGGGGATGCCCTCTGGAAACACCATATATTTT. This codes for CATSVWTGGMPSGNTIYF.